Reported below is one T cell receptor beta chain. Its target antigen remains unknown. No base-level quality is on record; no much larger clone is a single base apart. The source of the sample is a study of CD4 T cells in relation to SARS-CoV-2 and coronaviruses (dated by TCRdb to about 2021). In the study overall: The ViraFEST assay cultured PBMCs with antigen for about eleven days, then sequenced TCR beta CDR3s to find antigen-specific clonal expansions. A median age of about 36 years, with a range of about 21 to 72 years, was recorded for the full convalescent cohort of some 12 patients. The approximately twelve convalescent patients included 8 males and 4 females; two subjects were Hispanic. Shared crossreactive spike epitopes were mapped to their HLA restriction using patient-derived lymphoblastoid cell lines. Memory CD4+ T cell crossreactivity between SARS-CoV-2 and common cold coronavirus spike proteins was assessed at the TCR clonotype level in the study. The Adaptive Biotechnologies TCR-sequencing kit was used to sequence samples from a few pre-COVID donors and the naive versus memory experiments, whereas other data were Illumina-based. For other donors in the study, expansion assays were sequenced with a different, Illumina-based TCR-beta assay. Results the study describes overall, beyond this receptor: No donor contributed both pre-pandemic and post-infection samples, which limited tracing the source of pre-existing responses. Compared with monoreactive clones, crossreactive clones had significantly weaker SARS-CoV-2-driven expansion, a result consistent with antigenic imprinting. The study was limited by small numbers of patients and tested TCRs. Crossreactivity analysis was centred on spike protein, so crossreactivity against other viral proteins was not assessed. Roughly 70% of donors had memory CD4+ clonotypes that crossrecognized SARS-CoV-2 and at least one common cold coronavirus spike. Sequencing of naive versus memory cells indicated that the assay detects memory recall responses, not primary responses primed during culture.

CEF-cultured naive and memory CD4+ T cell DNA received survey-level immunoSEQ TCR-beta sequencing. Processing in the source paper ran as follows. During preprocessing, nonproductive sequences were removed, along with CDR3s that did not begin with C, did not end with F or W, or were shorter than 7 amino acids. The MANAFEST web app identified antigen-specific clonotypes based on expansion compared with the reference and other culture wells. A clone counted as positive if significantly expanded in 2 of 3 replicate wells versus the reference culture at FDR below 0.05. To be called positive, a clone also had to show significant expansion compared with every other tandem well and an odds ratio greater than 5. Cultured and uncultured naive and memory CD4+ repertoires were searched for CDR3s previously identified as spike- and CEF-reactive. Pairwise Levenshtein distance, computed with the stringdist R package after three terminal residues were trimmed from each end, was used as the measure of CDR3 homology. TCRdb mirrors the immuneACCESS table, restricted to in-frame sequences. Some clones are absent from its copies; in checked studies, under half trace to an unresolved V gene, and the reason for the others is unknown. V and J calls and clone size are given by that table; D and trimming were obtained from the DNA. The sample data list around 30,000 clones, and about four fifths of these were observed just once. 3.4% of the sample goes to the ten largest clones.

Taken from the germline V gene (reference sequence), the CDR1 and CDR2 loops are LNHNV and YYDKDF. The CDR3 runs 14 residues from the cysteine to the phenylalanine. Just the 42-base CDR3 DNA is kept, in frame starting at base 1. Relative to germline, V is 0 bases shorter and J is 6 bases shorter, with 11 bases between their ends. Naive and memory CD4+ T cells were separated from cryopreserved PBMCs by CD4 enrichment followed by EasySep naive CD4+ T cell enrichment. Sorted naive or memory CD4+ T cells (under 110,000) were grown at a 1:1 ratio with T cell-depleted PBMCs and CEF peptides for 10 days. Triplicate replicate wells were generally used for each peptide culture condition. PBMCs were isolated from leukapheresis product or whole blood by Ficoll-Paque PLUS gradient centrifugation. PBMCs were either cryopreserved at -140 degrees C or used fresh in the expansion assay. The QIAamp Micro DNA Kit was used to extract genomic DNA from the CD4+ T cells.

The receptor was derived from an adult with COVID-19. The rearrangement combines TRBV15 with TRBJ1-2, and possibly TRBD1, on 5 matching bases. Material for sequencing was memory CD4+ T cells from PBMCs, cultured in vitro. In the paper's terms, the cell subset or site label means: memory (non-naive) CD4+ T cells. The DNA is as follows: TGTGCCACCAGCAGAGATTTAGGAGGGGATGGCTACACCTTC. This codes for CATSRDLGGDGYTF.